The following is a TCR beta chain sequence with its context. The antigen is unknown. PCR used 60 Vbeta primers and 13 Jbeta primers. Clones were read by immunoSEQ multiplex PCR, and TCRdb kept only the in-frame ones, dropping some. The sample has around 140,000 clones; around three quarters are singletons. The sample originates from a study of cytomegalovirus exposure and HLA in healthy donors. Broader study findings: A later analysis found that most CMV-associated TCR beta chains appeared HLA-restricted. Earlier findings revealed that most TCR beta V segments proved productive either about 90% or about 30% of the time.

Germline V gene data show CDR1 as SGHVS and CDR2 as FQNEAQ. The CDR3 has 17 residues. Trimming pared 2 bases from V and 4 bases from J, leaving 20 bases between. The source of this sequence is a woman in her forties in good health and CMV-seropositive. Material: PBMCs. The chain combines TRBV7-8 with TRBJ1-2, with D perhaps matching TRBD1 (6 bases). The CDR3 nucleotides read TGTGCCAGCAGCTTACCAGCTCGGGGGGGGCGCGGCTATGGCTACACCTTC. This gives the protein CASSLPARGGRGYGYTF.